These 24 T cell receptor beta chains share one sample of origin, sequenced in a study of blood T cells in healthy people across ages. Primers used in a second PCR of roughly 6 to 12 cycles were a sample-barcoded 5' primer and a J-beta primer mix. TCRdb independently ran MiXCR on the 5' RACE reads; one entry per CDR3 protein. The profile shows hundreds of thousands of distinct CDR3 sequences, more than 20% of them singletons. These data were likewise used in another study, on T cells of mothers and their children.

The sequencing input was blood. Source of these receptors: a boy aged 5-17 years in good health.

This clonotype has only one observation. CDR3 region: CASSLEFIAAEAFF. The CDR3 nucleotides are TGTGCCAGCAGCTTGGAATTTATCGCTGCTGAAGCTTTCTTT. V and J are TRBV5-5 and TRBJ1-1, with D unresolved. CDR1 is SGHKS and CDR2 is YYEKEE in the germline V gene (reference sequence). V lost 0 bases and J lost 6, with 12 bases in between. The CDR3 sequence is 14 residues long. The full variable domain, in which reference TRBV5-5 and TRBJ1-1 provide the parts outside the CDR3, is DAGVTQSPTHLIKTRGQQVTLRCSPISGHKSVSWYQQVLGQGPQFIFQYYEKEERGRGNFPDRFSARQFPNYSSELNVNALLLGDSALYLCASSLEFIAAEAFFGQGTRLTVV.

Remarks on this clonotype: It may be a read error: a sequence one base away is much more abundant. The rearrangement links TRBV24-1 to TRBJ2-5; tentative D call: TRBD2 (6 bases). The J call is uncertain, as TRBJ2-1 better fits the DNA end. Germline CDR1 KGHDR, CDR2 SFDVKD. The CDR3 has 14 residues. CDR3 region: CATSDPTGGNEQFF. CDR3 bases: TGTGCCACCAGTGATCCTACAGGAGGGAATGAGCAGTTCTTC.

This clonotype has a handful of counts. Here the CDR3 reads CASSLAGATYGYTF. CDR3 bases: TGTGCCAGCAGCTTAGCGGGGGCGACCTATGGCTACACCTTC. The chain combines TRBV7-2 with TRBJ1-2; tentative D call: TRBD1 (6 bases). V was shortened by 0 bases and J by 4 bases, with 9 bases between the two germline ends. This CDR3 contains 14 residues. Germline CDR1 and CDR2: SGHTA and FQGNSA.

This clonotype occurred a few times. This chain connects TRBV28 to TRBJ1-1; D gene ambiguous. The germline V and J ends were trimmed by 7 bases and 0 bases, with 3 bases remaining between them. Germline V CDR1 and CDR2: MDHEN, SYDVKM. This CDR3 spans 11 amino acids. The CDR3 region has the DNA TGTGCCAGCAATGTGAACACTGAAGCTTTCTTT. This encodes CASNVNTEAFF.

The sample holds a few counts of this clonotype. The V gene is TRBV29-1, the J gene TRBJ1-1; D remains unclear. The germline V gene encodes CDR1 SQVTM and CDR2 ANQGSEA. Trimming cost V 3 bases and J 1 base, with 9 bases left between them. CDR3 length: 13 amino acids. In nucleotides, the CDR3 is TGCAGCGTTGACCACGGATCGAACACTGAAGCTTTCTTT. Translation gives CSVDHGSNTEAFF.

This clonotype was seen more than once but under ten times. The rearrangement joins TRBV21-1 to TRBJ2-7. TRBV21-1 is designated a pseudogene. CDR3 length equals 12 residues. The CDR3 region is CASRESSYEQYF. CDR3 DNA: TGTGCCAGCAGGGAGAGCTCCTACGAGCAGTACTTC.

This chain joins TRBV11-2 and TRBJ2-7, with 9 bases that match TRBD2. The DNA end is more similar to TRBJ2-1, so the J call may be wrong. This CDR3 contains 14 residues. Germline CDR1 and CDR2: SGHAT and FQNNGV. The CDR3 DNA sequence: TGTGCCAGCACCCGAGCGGGGGGCTCGTATGAGCAGTTCTTC. Its translation: CASTRAGGSYEQFF.

This chain connects TRBV4-1 to TRBJ2-5; the D call may be TRBD1 or TRBD2 (6 bases each). Germline V lookup: CDR1 MGHRA, CDR2 YSYEKL. Trimming removed 1 base at V and 2 bases at J, with 11 bases between. The CDR3 loop spans 15 amino acids. DNA for the CDR3: TGCGCCAGCAGCCAAGCCGGGGGCGAACAAGAGACCCAGTACTTC. Its translation is CASSQAGGEQETQYF.

This clonotype was counted a few times. The chain uses TRBV7-2 and TRBJ2-6; perhaps TRBD1 as D (6 bases). The V gene lost 3 bases and the J gene lost 0 bases, with 9 bases spanning the gap. The CDR3 has 16 amino acids. Germline V gene data show CDR1 as SGHTA and CDR2 as FQGNSA. CDR3 sequence reads: CASSFDRYSGANVLTF. DNA of the CDR3: TGTGCCAGCAGCTTTGACAGGTACTCTGGGGCCAACGTCCTGACTTTC.

DNA for the CDR3: TGTGCCAGCAGCTTAGACGCTAGCGGGAGTGTCGACGAGCAGTACTTC. Translating gives CASSLDASGSVDEQYF. The J gene is TRBJ2-7, the V gene TRBV7-2; 10 bases are a match to TRBD2. The J segment lost 5 bases and the V segment lost 1 base, leaving 8 bases of the junction unmatched. The length of the CDR3 is 16 residues. CDR1 SGHTA and CDR2 FQGNSA come from the germline V gene. The full variable domain, its missing parts supplied by reference TRBV7-2 and TRBJ2-7, is GAGVSQSPSNKVTEKGKDVELRCDPISGHTALYWYRQSLGQGLEFLIYFQGNSAPDKSGLPSDRFSAERTGGSVSTLTIQRTQQEDSAVYLCASSLDASGSVDEQYFGPGTRLTVT.

This clonotype was counted between two and nine times. The chain is built from TRBV27 and TRBJ1-2, with 7 bases matching TRBD1. CDR1 is MNHEY and CDR2 is SMNVEV in the germline V gene (reference sequence). V lost 10 bases, J lost 7 bases, and 21 bases stayed unmatched. This CDR3 region has 16 residues. Here the CDR3 DNA reads TGTGCCACCTCAAACATCGGGGAGGGGGCAGTGGCTGGCTACACCTTC. This codes for CATSNIGEGAVAGYTF.

The CDR3 DNA reads TGTGCCAGCATCGAATCAGGGATCGGGGAGCTGTTTTTT. It codes for CASIESGIGELFF. J is TRBJ2-2 and V is TRBV6-2 or TRBV6-3; tentative D call: TRBD1 (5 bases). V dropped 7 bases and J dropped 7 bases, with 13 bases sitting between them. Germline V gene sequence: CDR1 MNHEY, CDR2 SVGEGT. The CDR3 loop spans 13 amino acids.

This clonotype was seen only once. The J gene is TRBJ2-3, the V gene TRBV27; 8 bases agree with TRBD2. The CDR3 runs 15 residues. Germline assignment: CDR1 MNHEY and CDR2 SMNVEV (reference sequence). V lost 0 bases and J lost 3; bases outside the gene matches: 2. Here the CDR3 DNA reads TGTGCCAGCAGTTTATCGGCTAGCGGGACAGATACGCAGTATTTT. Residues: CASSLSASGTDTQYF.

This clonotype turned up a few times. The V call is TRBV29-1, the J call TRBJ2-1; the D call may be TRBD1 or TRBD2 (6 bases each). The tail of the sequence fits TRBJ2-5 better, so the J call may be wrong. Germline-derived CDR1 and CDR2 are SQVTM and ANQGSEA. This CDR3 comprises 11 residues. The CDR3, as DNA: TGCAGCGTTTCCTCCGGGGGCGACCAGTACTTC. It translates to CSVSSGGDQYF.

V gene TRBV4-3 combines with J gene TRBJ2-1; D gene unclear. CDR3 length: 17 residues. Looked up from germline, CDR1 is LGHNA and CDR2 is YSLEER. The germline V and J ends were trimmed by 0 bases and 4 bases, with 16 bases remaining between them. This CDR3 is CASSQDELTLLYNEQFF. CDR3 nucleotides: TGCGCCAGCAGCCAAGATGAACTTACCTTATTGTACAATGAGCAGTTCTTC.

The chain carries TRBV5-1 and TRBJ2-3; 9 positions match TRBD2. The germline V gene has CDR1 SGHRS and CDR2 YFSETQ. V lost 0 bases, J lost 4 bases, and 9 bases stayed unmatched. The CDR3 spans 17 residues. The CDR3 protein is CASSLDELAGVADTQYF. The CDR3 DNA reads as TGCGCCAGCAGCTTGGATGAATTAGCGGGAGTGGCAGATACGCAGTATTTT.

This rearrangement joins TRBV6-2 or TRBV6-3 to TRBJ1-6, with 10 bases identical to TRBD1. Germline CDR1 MNHEY, CDR2 SVGEGT. V shed 2 bases, J shed 10 bases, and the junction held 5 bases outside the gene matches. The CDR3 is made up of 15 amino acids. The CDR3 nucleotides are TGTGCCAGCAGTTACACGGGGACAGGGGAGTCACCCCTCCACTTT. As protein: CASSYTGTGESPLHF.

The chain links TRBV7-8 to TRBJ1-2; no firm D call. Germline V gene lookup returns CDR1 SGHVS and CDR2 FQNEAQ. This CDR3 contains 12 residues. Trimming pared 6 bases from V and 6 bases from J, leaving 11 bases between. In DNA form, the CDR3 reads TGTGCCAGCAGTGTTATGGGAAATGGCTACACCTTC. It codes for CASSVMGNGYTF.

This clonotype was detected a few times. This rearrangement joins TRBV3-1 to TRBJ1-4; the D gene is possibly TRBD1 (5 bases). V was pared by 4 bases and J by 4 bases, with 10 bases between. This CDR3 contains 14 residues. CDR1 and CDR2 (germline): LGHDT, YNNKEL (reference sequence). This CDR3 reads CASSPGTHNEKLFF. CDR3 nucleotide sequence: TGTGCCAGCAGCCCAGGGACCCATAATGAAAAACTGTTTTTT.

This clonotype was observed a few times. The chain uses TRBV5-5 and TRBJ2-3; D is possibly TRBD1 or TRBD2 (5 bases each). V was trimmed by 5 bases and J by 2 bases, leaving 12 bases between them. In germline, CDR1 is SGHKS, CDR2 YYEKEE (reference sequence). This CDR3 comprises 14 residues. CDR3 sequence (DNA): TGTGCCAGCAGTCGAGGGGTTTTCACAGATACGCAGTATTTT. Translation gives CASSRGVFTDTQYF. Full variable domain (outside the CDR3, taken from reference TRBV5-5 and TRBJ2-3): DAGVTQSPTHLIKTRGQQVTLRCSPISGHKSVSWYQQVLGQGPQFIFQYYEKEERGRGNFPDRFSARQFPNYSSELNVNALLLGDSALYLCASSRGVFTDTQYFGPGTRLTVL.

The rearrangement links TRBV9 to TRBJ1-2; a possible D gene is TRBD1 (6 bases). The CDR3 consists of 15 residues. V shed 0 bases and J shed 0 bases, with 9 bases lying between them. CDR1 is SGDLS, CDR2 YYNGEE, per germline. CDR3 nucleotides: TGTGCCAGCAGCGTAGGAGGGGGAGCTAACTATGGCTACACCTTC. Its protein product is CASSVGGGANYGYTF.

This clonotype appeared many times. This sequence joins TRBV29-1 and TRBJ1-4; 7 bases line up with TRBD1. The CDR3 totals 13 residues. Trimming at V came to 7 bases and at J to 7 bases, leaving 9 bases not matched to a gene. Germline CDR1 is SQVTM and CDR2 is ANQGSEA. CDR3 DNA: TGCAGCGGACACAGGGGAGGATCTGAAAAACTGTTTTTT. Translated, it gives CSGHRGGSEKLFF. The variable domain in full, with the rest retrieved from reference TRBV29-1 and TRBJ1-4, is SAVISQKPSRDICQRGTSLTIQCQVDSQVTMMFWYRQQPGQSLTLIATANQGSEATYESGFVIDKFPISRPNLTFSTLTVSNMSPEDSSIYLCSGHRGGSEKLFFGSGTQLSVL.

Only a few counts were recorded for this clonotype. V gene TRBV7-2 combines with J gene TRBJ1-4; TRBD1 matches 8 bases. The V gene's germline CDR1 is SGHTA and CDR2 FQGNSA. V trimming: 1 base; J trimming: 7 bases; junction bases outside the gene matches: 5. The CDR3 runs to 15 residues. The CDR3 sequence is CASSLEGTGGEKLFF. In DNA form, the CDR3 reads TGTGCCAGCAGCTTAGAAGGGACAGGCGGTGAAAAACTGTTTTTT.

The V gene is TRBV4-3, the J gene TRBJ1-1, with D hard to call. V gave up 1 base and J gave up 1 base, with 13 bases separating them. The CDR3 covers 16 residues. Germline-derived CDR1 and CDR2 are LGHNA and YSLEER. CDR3 DNA: TGCGCCAGCAGCCAAGTCCCGCGGGCAACGAACACTGAAGCTTTCTTT. Translated, it gives CASSQVPRATNTEAFF.